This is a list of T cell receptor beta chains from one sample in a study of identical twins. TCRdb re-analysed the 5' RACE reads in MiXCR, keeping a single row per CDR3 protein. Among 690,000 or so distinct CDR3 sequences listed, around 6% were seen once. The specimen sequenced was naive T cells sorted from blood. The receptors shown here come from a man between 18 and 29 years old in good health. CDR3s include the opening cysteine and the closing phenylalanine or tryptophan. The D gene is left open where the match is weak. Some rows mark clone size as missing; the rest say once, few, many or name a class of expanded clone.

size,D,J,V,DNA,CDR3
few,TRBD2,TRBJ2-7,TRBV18,TGTGCCAGCTCACTCCTCCCTTGGGGACTAGCGGCCTACGAGCAGTACTTC,CASSLLPWGLAAYEQYF
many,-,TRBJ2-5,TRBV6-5,TGTGCCAGCAGTTACTCGCAGGGGCAAGAGACCCAGTACTTC,CASSYSQGQETQYF
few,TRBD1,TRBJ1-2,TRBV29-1,TGCAGCGTGGGGAGTCCGACAGGGGAGGGCTATGGCTACACCTTC,CSVGSPTGEGYGYTF
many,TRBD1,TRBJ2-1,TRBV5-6,TGTGCCAGCAGGTTAGAGGGGGCAGGGGAGCAGTTCTTC,CASRLEGAGEQFF
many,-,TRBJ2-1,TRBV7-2,TGTGCCAGCAGCGCACTTTGGTTGACGAGGTACAATGAGCAGTTCTTC,CASSALWLTRYNEQFF
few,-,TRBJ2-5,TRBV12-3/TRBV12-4,TGTGCCAGCAGTTCATTGGCCCTAATAGAGACCCAGTACTTC,CASSSLALIETQYF
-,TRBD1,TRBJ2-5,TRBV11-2,TGTGCCAGCAGCCAGGGGGTCCAAGAGACCCAGTACTTC,CASSQGVQETQYF
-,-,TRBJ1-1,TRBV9,TGTGCCAGCAGCGGCGATAGGAGATGGGGGGACACTGAAGCTTTCTTT,CASSGDRRWGDTEAFF
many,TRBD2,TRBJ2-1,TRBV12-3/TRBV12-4,TGTGCCAGCAGTTTAAGACGGGCGGGAGATCGGCAGTTCTTC,CASSLRRAGDRQFF
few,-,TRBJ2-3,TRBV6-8,TGTGCCAGCGTCCCAGGGCCGAGGGCAGATACGCAGTATTTT,CASVPGPRADTQYF
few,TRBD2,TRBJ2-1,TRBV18,TGTGCCAGCTCACCACGCGGACTAGCGGGAGGGTATTACAATGAGCAGTTCTTC,CASSPRGLAGGYYNEQFF
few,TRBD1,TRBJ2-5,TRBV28,TGTGCCAGCAGTTTAACGTTACAGGGGGCACAAGAGACCCAGTACTTC,CASSLTLQGAQETQYF
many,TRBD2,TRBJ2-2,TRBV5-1,TGCGCCAGCGGTCCTAGCGGGAACACCGGGGAGCTGTTTTTT,CASGPSGNTGELFF
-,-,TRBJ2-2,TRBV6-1,TGTGCCAGCAACCAGGGGCCCGCATTCGGGGAGCTGTTTTTT,CASNQGPAFGELFF
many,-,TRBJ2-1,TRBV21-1,TGTGCCAGCAGCAAAGCTTCAGGGCAGGGGGAGAACGGGAGGGCCTCCAATGAGCAGTTCTTC,CASSKASGQGENGRASNEQFF
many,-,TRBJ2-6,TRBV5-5,TGTGCCAGCAGCTTGTCTTTATTAGGGGCCAACGTCCTGACTTTC,CASSLSLLGANVLTF
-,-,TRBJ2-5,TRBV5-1,TGCGCCAGCAGCCCGGACACAGGGAGAAGGGAGACCCAGTACTTC,CASSPDTGRRETQYF
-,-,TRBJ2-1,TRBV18,TGTGCCAGCTCACCCCCCTCGGGGGCCTTATACAATGAGCAGTTCTTC,CASSPPSGALYNEQFF
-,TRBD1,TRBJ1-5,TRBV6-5,TGTGCCAGCAGTTACGGACAGGGAGGTAGTCAGCCCCAGCATTTT,CASSYGQGGSQPQHF
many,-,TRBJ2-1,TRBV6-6,TGTGCCAGCAGTTCCTCATTCCCGGAGCAGTTCTTC,CASSSSFPEQFF
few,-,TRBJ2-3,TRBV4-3,TGCGCCAGCAGCCTTTCAGCTCCCCAGCCACAGGGTACGCAGTATTTT,CASSLSAPQPQGTQYF
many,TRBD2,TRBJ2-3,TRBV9,TGTGCCAGCAGCCTTAGCGGGAGGGCCCCAGATACGCAGTATTTT,CASSLSGRAPDTQYF
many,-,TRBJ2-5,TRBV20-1,TGCAGTGCCCATCCACCGGGACGGATTAAAGAGACCCAGTACTTC,CSAHPPGRIKETQYF
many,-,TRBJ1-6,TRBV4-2,TGTGCCAGCAGCCAAAATCTGGGGGCAGGTAATTCACCCCTCCACTTT,CASSQNLGAGNSPLHF
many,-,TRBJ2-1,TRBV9,TGTGCCAGCAGGAGTGGGTATGAGCAGTTCTTC,CASRSGYEQFF
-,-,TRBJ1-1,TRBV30,TGTGCCTGGAGTAGGTCAGGCATGAACACTGAAGCTTTCTTT,CAWSRSGMNTEAFF
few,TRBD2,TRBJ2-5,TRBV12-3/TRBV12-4,TGTGCCAGCAGTTTGCGGGAGTGGGAGACCCAGTACTTC,CASSLREWETQYF
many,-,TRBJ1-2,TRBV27,TGTGCCAGCAGTGCCTATGGCTACACCTTC,CASSAYGYTF
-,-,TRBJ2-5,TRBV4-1,TGCGCCAGCAGCCAAGAGTCCGGGAGCTTGCAGGAGACCCAGTACTTC,CASSQESGSLQETQYF
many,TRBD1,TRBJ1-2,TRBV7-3,TGTGCCAGCAGCCCCAGACAGGGGCTAGGCTACACCTTC,CASSPRQGLGYTF
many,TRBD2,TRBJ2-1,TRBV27,TGTGCCAGCAAAGGGGGGCTAGCGGGAGGCAATGAGCAGTTCTTC,CASKGGLAGGNEQFF
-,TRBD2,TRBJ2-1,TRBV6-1,TGTGCCAGCAGTGACCCAGCGGGGGGCCGGAGTGAGCAGTTCTTC,CASSDPAGGRSEQFF
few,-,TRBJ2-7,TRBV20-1,TGCAGTGCTAGAGATGACGAGAGGGCTTACGAGCAGTACTTC,CSARDDERAYEQYF
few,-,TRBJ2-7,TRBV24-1,TGTGCCACCAGTGATTTGGGCAGTTACGAGCAGTACTTC,CATSDLGSYEQYF
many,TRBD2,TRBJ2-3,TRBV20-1,TGCAGTGCTCTTAGACTAGCGGGATCGTTAGATACGCAGTATTTT,CSALRLAGSLDTQYF
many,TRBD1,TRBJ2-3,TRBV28,TGTGCCAGCAGTGGGACAGGGGGTGTAGCAGATACGCAGTATTTT,CASSGTGGVADTQYF
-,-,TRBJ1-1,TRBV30,TGTGCCTGGAGTGTCTTCCGCAACACTGAAGCTTTCTTT,CAWSVFRNTEAFF
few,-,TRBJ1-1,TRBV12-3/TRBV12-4,TGTGCCAGCAGTTTAGTGAATGGGAACACTGAAGCTTTCTTT,CASSLVNGNTEAFF
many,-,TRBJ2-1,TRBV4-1,TGCGCCAGCAGCGATGTTACGCCCCGCGGGCAGTTCTTC,CASSDVTPRGQFF
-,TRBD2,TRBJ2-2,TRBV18,TGTGCCAGCTTCTCACTAGCGGGAAACACCGGGGAGCTGTTTTTT,CASFSLAGNTGELFF